This is a list of T cell receptor beta chains from one sample in a study of regulatory T cells in long-lasting Graves disease. MiXCR was run by TCRdb on the multiplex PCR reads, yielding one entry per CDR3 protein. The profile shows about 290,000 distinct CDR3 sequences, around 23% of them singletons. The specimen comprised peripheral blood mononuclear cells (PBMCs), sampled when the disease was refractory, from a patient treated with antithyroid drugs. Receptors originate from a female donor with Graves disease. The CDR3 runs from the conserved cysteine through the conserved F or W. D genes are given only for firm matches. The listing skips clone size in some rows; elsewhere it reads once, few, many or a size class.

>few|-|TRBV27|TRBJ2-7
TGTGCCAGCAGTTCCAGCGTTGGGTTCGACGAGCAGTACTTC
CASSSSVGFDEQYF
>-|-|TRBV4-3|TRBJ1-5
TGCGCCAGCAGCCCCTCCGGGTACAATCAGCCCCAGCATTTT
CASSPSGYNQPQHF
>few|-|TRBV5-1|TRBJ1-1
TGCGCCAGCAGCTTCCGGGGACCTGAAGCTTTCTTT
CASSFRGPEAFF
>-|TRBD1|TRBV28|TRBJ2-5
TGTGCCAGCTCACCGAGGACAGGGGCACTGGAGACCCAGTACTTC
CASSPRTGALETQYF
>-|TRBD1|TRBV18|TRBJ2-2
TGTGCCAGCTCACCGACAGGGTGGGACACCGGGGAGCTGTTTTTT
CASSPTGWDTGELFF
>few|-|TRBV5-8|TRBJ1-5
TGTGCCAGCAGCTTGGAAAATCTGAATCAGCCCCAGCATTTT
CASSLENLNQPQHF
>-|TRBD1|TRBV6-2/TRBV6-3|TRBJ1-5
TGTGCCAGCAGCCCCGGACAGGCGAGGCAGCCCCAGCATTTT
CASSPGQARQPQHF
>few|TRBD1|TRBV2|TRBJ2-7
TGTGCCAGCAGTGACCGGGACAGGAGCTCCTACGAGCAGTACTTC
CASSDRDRSSYEQYF
>-|-|TRBV7-2|TRBJ1-3
TGTGCCAGCAGCTTAGCCGGGAGCCAAGGAAACACCATATATTTT
CASSLAGSQGNTIYF
>once|-|TRBV7-2|TRBJ2-2
TGTGCCAGCAGCTTAGCGCTTTACGGGCTCGGGGAGCTGTTTTTT
CASSLALYGLGELFF
>-|-|TRBV27|TRBJ1-3
TGTGCCAGCAGCCAGCAGTTCCGCGGGGGCGCCATATATTTT
CASSQQFRGGAIYF
>few|TRBD2|TRBV28|TRBJ2-3
TGTGCCAGCAGGGGTCGGTCGGCGGGAGCCGTTGATGCGCAGTATTTT
CASRGRSAGAVDAQYF
>many|TRBD2|TRBV6-5|TRBJ2-7
TGTGCCAGCAGTTACTTGGGGCTAGCGGGAGACTACGAGCAGTACTTC
CASSYLGLAGDYEQYF
>few|-|TRBV5-1|TRBJ1-4
TGCGCCAGCAGCTTGGATTGGGCAACTAATGAAAAACTGTTTTTT
CASSLDWATNEKLFF
>few|TRBD2|TRBV7-2|TRBJ2-4
TGTGCCAGCAGCTTCGCCGGGACTAGCGGGATTGGTGCCAAAAACATTCAGTACTTC
CASSFAGTSGIGAKNIQYF
>many|TRBD1|TRBV6-5|TRBJ1-2
TGTGCCAGCAGTTTCCGGGACAGGCCCTTCTCAGACTATGGCTACACCTTC
CASSFRDRPFSDYGYTF
>-|-|TRBV20-1|TRBJ2-1
TGCAGTGCTAGAGACCCCGACTACAATGAGCAGTTCTTC
CSARDPDYNEQFF
>few|TRBD1|TRBV25-1|TRBJ2-7
TGTGCCAGCCGGGTCTCAGGGGGACCCTACGAGCAGTACTTC
CASRVSGGPYEQYF
>few|-|TRBV6-1|TRBJ2-7
TGTGCCAGCAGGCGTGCCCAGGGTTACGAGCAGTACTTC
CASRRAQGYEQYF
>many|-|TRBV30|TRBJ2-5
TGTGCCTGGACCTTAGAGGGGAGCGGCCAAGAGACCCAGTACTTC
CAWTLEGSGQETQYF
>many|-|TRBV12-3/TRBV12-4|TRBJ2-4
TGTGCCAGCACCACAGACAGCAACATTCAGTACTTC
CASTTDSNIQYF
>-|-|TRBV18|TRBJ1-1
TGTGCCAGCTCAGCCGCAATGAACACTGAAGCTTTCTTT
CASSAAMNTEAFF